This T cell receptor beta chain was profiled in a study of cytomegalovirus exposure and HLA in healthy donors. The PCR made use of 60 Vbeta and 13 Jbeta primers. Data came from immunoSEQ multiplex PCR; TCRdb stores just in-frame clones and leaves some out. The table includes fewer than 150,000 clones, approximately 80% detected once. Germline CDR1 and CDR2: MDHEN and SYDVKM. V lost 5 bases, J lost 2 bases, and 10 bases lay in between. This CDR3 contains 13 residues. On this clone: Its antigen is unidentified.

Findings of the study overall: A prior analysis recorded that most TCR beta V segments were productive about 87% or about 30% of the time.

Source material: PBMCs. The sequence derives from a man aged 25 to 40 in good health and CMV-seronegative. V usage is TRBV28 and J usage is TRBJ2-7; a weak D match, TRBD2 (5 bases). The CDR3 loop reads CASSPTGTYEQYF. DNA for the CDR3: TGTGCCAGCAGTCCCACGGGGACCTACGAGCAGTACTTC.